This T cell receptor (beta chain) was sequenced for a study of blood T cells in healthy people across ages. Study-wide results and caveats: Total diversity from one million sequenced T cells was likely underestimated. Leaving the PBMCs unsorted stopped any conclusive comparison of naive versus antigen-experienced cells.

The CDR3 contains 13 residues. Germline trimming cut 9 bases from V and 0 bases from J; bases unmatched to any gene: 5. Germline V gene sequence: CDR1 SGHRS, CDR2 YFSETQ. There are a few counts of this clonotype. What it binds is unknown. It was with a sample-barcoded 5' primer and a J-beta primer mix that a second PCR of roughly 7 to 12 cycles was run. TCRdb fed the 5' RACE reads into MiXCR, producing one record per CDR3 protein. The top ten clones hold approximately 3.3% of a sample with some 560,000 distinct CDR3 sequences, about 29% of them seen once. The total RNA that was extracted per sample amounted to at least 5 micrograms. These records were also assigned to another study, of T cells of mothers and their children.

The specimen sequenced was blood. The V gene is TRBV5-1, the J gene TRBJ2-5; 7 bases map to TRBD1. This TCR was sampled from a boy aged 2-15 years in good health. The DNA for the CDR3 is TGCGCCACTAGGGGGACAGACCAAGAGACCCAGTACTTC. Translation: CATRGTDQETQYF.